This is a list of T cell receptor beta chains from one sample in a study of CD8+ T cells in alopecia areata. Clones were sequenced by immunoSEQ multiplex PCR, and TCRdb holds only the in-frame ones, with some missing. The table has about 210,000 clones, over 60% seen once. The sample was CD4+ T cells sorted from blood, taken at approximately week 45, from a patient treated with tofacitinib. The origin of the receptors is a human donor with alopecia areata. The CDR3 runs from the conserved cysteine through the conserved F or W. The D gene is left open where the match is weak. Clone size appears in some rows only: once, few, many, or a class for an expanded clone.

D,size,J,V,CDR3,DNA
TRBD1,NA,TRBJ2-7,TRBV5-5,CATTTTGGSYEQYF,TGTGCCACCACTACCACAGGGGGTTCCTACGAGCAGTACTTC
NA,NA,TRBJ2-7,TRBV29-1,CSTGDSYEQYF,TGCAGCACGGGGGACTCCTACGAGCAGTACTTC
NA,NA,TRBJ1-1,TRBV11-3,CASGSYTEAFF,TGTGCCAGCGGGAGTTACACTGAAGCTTTCTTT
TRBD1,NA,TRBJ2-7,TRBV29-1,CSVDSGGSTYEQYF,TGCAGCGTTGATTCAGGGGGATCCACCTACGAGCAGTACTTC
TRBD1,few,TRBJ2-3,TRBV2,CASSLTGPDTQYF,TGTGCCAGCAGCCTGACAGGGCCAGATACGCAGTATTTT
NA,once,TRBJ2-5,TRBV2,CASSEGTGGETQYF,TGTGCCAGCAGTGAAGGTACAGGAGGAGAGACCCAGTACTTC
TRBD2,NA,TRBJ2-1,TRBV10-3,CAISDMGLTNNEQFF,TGTGCCATCAGTGATATGGGACTAACTAACAATGAGCAGTTCTTC
NA,few,TRBJ1-2,TRBV10-3,CAISEGVTDRYGYTF,TGTGCCATCAGTGAGGGGGTGACGGATCGCTATGGCTACACCTTC
NA,NA,TRBJ1-1,TRBV30,CAWSVRGNTEAFF,TGTGCCTGGAGTGTACGAGGGAACACTGAAGCTTTCTTT
NA,NA,TRBJ1-2,TRBV5-1,CASSTRTGEGGYTF,TGCGCCAGCAGCACGCGGACTGGTGAGGGTGGCTACACCTTC
TRBD2,once,TRBJ2-5,TRBV2,CASSPDGRGVETQYF,TGTGCCAGCAGTCCGGATGGGCGGGGGGTTGAGACCCAGTACTTC
NA,NA,TRBJ1-3,TRBV18,CASSPLQFSGNTIYF,TGTGCCAGCTCACCCCTGCAGTTCTCTGGAAACACCATATATTTT
NA,NA,TRBJ1-2,TRBV6-5,CAISRDRNYGYTF,TGTGCCATCAGCCGGGACCGTAACTATGGCTACACCTTC
NA,few,TRBJ2-3,TRBV10-3,CAIRGQGTDTQYF,TGTGCCATCAGGGGCCAGGGGACAGATACGCAGTATTTT
NA,NA,TRBJ1-2,TRBV27,CASSFQGVASYTF,TGTGCCAGCAGTTTCCAGGGTGTCGCGAGCTACACCTTC
TRBD1,NA,TRBJ2-7,TRBV2,CASRPGTGLPRRYF,TGTGCCAGCCGCCCCGGGACAGGGTTACCTAGACGGTACTTC
TRBD1,NA,TRBJ2-1,TRBV5-1,CASSQGQTYNEQFF,TGCGCCAGCAGCCAGGGACAGACCTACAATGAGCAGTTCTTC
NA,few,TRBJ2-1,TRBV15,CATSRRTVNEQFF,TGTGCCACCAGCAGAAGGACAGTTAATGAGCAGTTCTTC
TRBD1,NA,TRBJ1-1,TRBV6-1,CASSVQGANTEAFF,TGTGCCAGCAGTGTCCAGGGGGCGAACACTGAAGCTTTCTTT
NA,few,TRBJ1-1,TRBV29-1,CSANNRRQRGTEAFF,TGCAGCGCCAACAACCGTCGACAGAGGGGCACTGAAGCTTTCTTT
NA,few,TRBJ2-1,TRBV5-1,CASSLAFGNEQFF,TGCGCCAGCAGCTTGGCCTTCGGGAATGAGCAGTTCTTC
TRBD1,once,TRBJ2-6,TRBV30,CAVSGTGGQGANVLTF,TGTGCCGTTTCCGGGACAGGGGGTCAGGGGGCCAACGTCCTGACTTTC
NA,NA,TRBJ2-3,TRBV5-4,CASSPRGGGTDTQYF,TGTGCCAGCAGCCCCCGAGGGGGGGGCACAGATACGCAGTATTTT
NA,NA,TRBJ2-7,TRBV7-2,CASSLTGSSVGEQYF,TGTGCCAGCAGCTTAACGGGCTCTAGCGTTGGCGAGCAGTACTTC
TRBD1,few,TRBJ2-2,TRBV30,CAWSALTGVGKLFF,TGTGCCTGGAGTGCCCTTACAGGGGTGGGGAAGCTGTTTTTT
NA,NA,TRBJ2-3,TRBV7-9,CASSRVTDTQYF,TGTGCCAGCAGCCGGGTCACAGATACGCAGTATTTT
NA,once,TRBJ2-4,TRBV12-5,CASGPGYQNIQYF,TGTGCTAGTGGCCCCGGTTACCAAAACATTCAGTACTTC
NA,NA,TRBJ1-2,TRBV9,CASSEQGIDYGYTF,TGTGCCAGCAGCGAACAGGGAATTGACTATGGCTACACCTTC
NA,few,TRBJ2-5,TRBV29-1,CSADRSQETQYF,TGCAGCGCGGACCGATCCCAAGAGACCCAGTACTTC
TRBD2,few,TRBJ2-7,TRBV6-5,CASSGSGGHYEQYF,TGTGCCAGCAGCGGTAGCGGGGGGCACTACGAGCAGTACTTC
NA,NA,TRBJ2-3,TRBV27,CASSLGGGLGDTQYF,TGTGCCAGCAGTTTAGGAGGGGGCCTCGGGGATACGCAGTATTTT
NA,NA,TRBJ2-7,TRBV29-1,CSGGEPAGYEQYF,TGCAGCGGGGGGGAGCCCGCAGGCTACGAGCAGTACTTC
NA,NA,TRBJ2-4,TRBV27,CASSLGVGKNIQYF,TGTGCCAGCAGTTTAGGGGTTGGCAAAAACATTCAGTACTTC
NA,few,TRBJ2-7,TRBV29-1,CSVEDLGGFISYEQYF,TGCAGCGTTGAAGATCTTGGGGGCTTTATCTCCTACGAGCAGTACTTC
NA,NA,TRBJ2-5,TRBV6-6,CASRTEETQYF,TGTGCCAGCAGAACCGAAGAGACCCAGTACTTC
TRBD2,NA,TRBJ2-2,TRBV7-6,CASSPRAGTSGLAGELFF,TGTGCCAGCAGCCCGCGCGCCGGGACTAGCGGTCTGGCCGGGGAGCTGTTTTTT
NA,NA,TRBJ1-2,TRBV28,CASSRTFGYTF,TGTGCCAGCAGCCGGACTTTTGGCTACACCTTC
NA,NA,TRBJ1-5,TRBV19,CASAGRYSNQPQHF,TGTGCCAGTGCGGGGAGGTATAGCAATCAGCCCCAGCATTTT
NA,NA,TRBJ1-2,TRBV15,CATSRVDGGYTF,TGTGCCACCAGCAGAGTCGACGGTGGCTACACCTTC
NA,once,TRBJ1-2,TRBV25-1,CASSDRGDRGYTF,TGTGCCAGCAGTGATAGGGGGGATCGGGGCTACACCTTC
TRBD1,NA,TRBJ1-6,TRBV4-3,CASSQTLLTGVNSPLHF,TGCGCCAGCAGCCAGACTCTCCTGACAGGGGTTAATTCACCCCTCCACTTT
NA,NA,TRBJ2-1,TRBV15,CATSTRTNEQFF,TGTGCCACCAGCACACGGACAAATGAGCAGTTCTTC
TRBD2,NA,TRBJ2-2,TRBV7-3,CASSTGLATGELFF,TGTGCCAGCAGCACGGGACTAGCGACCGGGGAGCTGTTTTTT